The 2 T cell receptor beta chains below were found in one sample sequenced in a study of T cells after yellow fever vaccination. TCRdb called the 5' RACE reads again in MiXCR, with one record for every CDR3 protein. The sample holds under 400,000 distinct CDR3 sequences; 9.5% to 13% are singletons and the top ten take about 17%. The specimen comprised PBMCs, sampled on the day of the first yellow fever vaccination. Source of these receptors: a man between 18 and 35 years old who received the YFV17D yellow fever vaccine.

The chain joins TRBV12-3 or TRBV12-4 to TRBJ2-1; tentative D call: TRBD1 (5 bases). There are 15 residues in the CDR3. V lost 0 bases, J lost 9 bases, and 15 bases lay in between. CDR3 bases: TGTGCCAGCAGTTTAGCGGGGCTGGGGTTGGGTGAGCAGTTCTTC. It codes for CASSLAGLGLGEQFF.

The sample holds a few counts of this clonotype. The genes are TRBV4-1 and TRBJ2-3; a possible D gene is TRBD2 (5 bases). Germline V lookup: CDR1 MGHRA, CDR2 YSYEKL. Trimming took 1 base from V and 0 from J, leaving 17 bases between them. The CDR3 is 18 amino acids. The CDR3 is CASSQASQVRLSTDTQYF. CDR3 in DNA: TGCGCCAGCAGCCAAGCCTCCCAGGTCCGACTAAGCACAGATACGCAGTATTTT.